Included here is one TCR beta chain sequence, with context. Its cognate antigen is unknown. The data belong to a study of CD8+ T cells in alopecia areata. Turning to the study itself: By percentage of affected scalp area, the severity of treated patients was scored. Study conclusions and caveats: Links between baseline CD8+ expansion and response need larger treated cohorts.

Treatment noted: oral pan-JAK inhibitor, 5-10 mg twice daily. Extracted RNA was reverse transcribed, and the resulting cDNA served as sequencing template. Using immunoSEQ multiplex PCR, the repertoire was profiled, and TCRdb retains in-frame clones only, with some absent. The data hold about 260,000 clones, with roughly 60% observed a single time. V lost 1 base and J 6 bases, leaving 10 bases between the germline ends. The CDR3 runs 13 residues. Germline V gene sequence: CDR1 SGHNT, CDR2 YYREEE (reference sequence). The chain links TRBV5-4 to TRBJ1-1; D unclear. Sequenced here: CD4+ T cells sorted from blood, sampled at approximately week 51, from a patient treated with tofacitinib. The clonotype originates from a human donor with alopecia areata. CDR3 in amino acids: CASSLQNGAEAFF. The DNA of the CDR3 is TGTGCCAGCAGCTTGCAGAACGGCGCTGAAGCTTTCTTT.